This TCR beta chain was documented in a study of blood T cell repertoires in COVID-19. Study summary: PBMCs, B-cell-depleted T cells, or T cells provided the cDNA or gDNA that made up the material.

The CDR3 contains 14 residues. Losses at the gene ends were 2 bases for V and 3 bases for J; bases not matched to a gene: 3. Germline CDR1 reads SGHRS; CDR2 reads YFSETQ. The protocol was immunoSEQ multiplex PCR, while the TCRdb copy is restricted to in-frame clones and leaves out a portion. The table lists over 200,000 clones, around four fifths of them singletons. Participants were aged about 18 to 89 years from more than 20 US areas. This clonotype was obtained from a man aged 40-50 years who had recovered from COVID-19. V gene TRBV5-1 combines with J gene TRBJ2-7; 9 bases agree with TRBD1. The material sequenced was PBMCs or T cells enriched from blood (not recorded which). The CDR3: CASSFGTGLYEQYF. The CDR3 DNA reads TGCGCCAGCAGCTTCGGGACAGGGCTCTACGAGCAGTACTTC.